This TCR beta chain was found in a study of blood T cell repertoires in COVID-19. Turning to the study itself: The United States, Italy and Spain provided the acute and convalescent COVID-19 samples. The cDNA or gDNA used as material had been derived from T cells, B-cell-depleted T cells, or PBMCs.

The ends were cut back, 6 bases at V and 3 bases at J, with 19 bases in the middle. Germline assignment: CDR1 LNHDA and CDR2 SQIVND (reference sequence). This CDR3 comprises 16 residues. Original methodology: Reference gene primers were amplified, and this amplification served to estimate nucleated cell counts. Produced via immunoSEQ multiplex PCR; TCRdb's table is partial and in-frame only. That table is the source of V, J and clone size, and D and trimming were worked out from the DNA. The sample holds about 70,000 clones, more than 80% seen once. Source material: peripheral blood. The receptor's source is an elderly man with acute or convalescent COVID-19. The chain carries TRBV19 and TRBJ2-3, with D possibly being TRBD2 (5 bases). DNA for the CDR3: TGTGCCAGTAGGGATCAAGTGGGAGTTGGGACAGATACGCAGTATTTT. This gives the protein CASRDQVGVGTDTQYF.